This entry lists 32 T cell receptor beta chains sequenced from one sample in a study of CD8+CD57+ T cells in acquired aplastic anemia. The sequenced patients had an expansion of CD8+CD57+ cells seen by flow cytometry. Using genomic DNA as the template, TCR beta VDJ and CDR3 profiling was carried out. TCRdb ran MiXCR on the reads and lists one entry per CDR3 protein. The sample holds 150,000 to 200,000 distinct CDR3 sequences, roughly half seen once. Sequencing was done on a sample of sorted CD4+, CD8+, or CD8+CD57+ T cells (not recorded which) from PBMCs. These receptors were obtained from a human donor with aplastic anemia.

Comment on this clonotype: A much more abundant neighbour one base away suggests this may be a read error. The chain employs TRBV7-2 and TRBJ1-2; tentative D call: TRBD1 (6 bases). The germline V gene encodes CDR1 SGHTA and CDR2 FQGNSA. The length of the CDR3 is 14 residues. V dropped 3 bases and J dropped 12 bases, with 20 bases sitting between them. The CDR3 coding sequence is TGTGCCAGCAGCTTGGTGGGGGCTCCGGGAGGCCACACCTTC. It codes for CASSLVGAPGGHTF.

This clonotype has at least ten counts. This chain connects TRBV6-1 to TRBJ2-2, with D hard to call. The ends were cut back, 6 bases at V and 2 bases at J, with 1 base in the middle. Germline assignment: CDR1 MNHNS and CDR2 SASEGT. This CDR3 is built from 11 residues. This CDR3 reads CASRNTGELFF. The CDR3 DNA reads TGTGCCAGCAGAAACACCGGGGAGCTGTTTTTT.

The V gene is TRBV6-2 or TRBV6-3, the J gene TRBJ2-1; D uncertain. The V end was cut by 7 bases, the J end by 7 bases, with 23 bases between. Germline V CDR1 and CDR2: MNHEY, SVGEGT. This CDR3 has 16 residues. CDR3 in DNA: TGTGCCAGCACCCCATCACGGACCGGTATACCAAATGAGCAGTTCTTC. Its translation: CASTPSRTGIPNEQFF.

This clonotype was recorded many times. V usage is TRBV27 and J usage is TRBJ2-5; 7 nucleotides align to TRBD1. The CDR3 is 16 amino acids. CDR1 and CDR2 (germline): MNHEY, SMNVEV (reference sequence). Trimming took 5 bases from V and 2 from J; bases not matched to a gene: 11. The CDR3 here is CASSRHRGSGQETQYF. Written as DNA, the CDR3 is TGTGCCAGCAGTAGACACAGGGGATCGGGGCAAGAGACCCAGTACTTC.

There are a few counts of this clonotype. This chain connects TRBV10-3 to TRBJ1-2; 7 bases agree with TRBD1. This CDR3 is built from 14 residues. Per the germline V gene, CDR1 is ENHRY and CDR2 is SYGVKD. With V trimmed by 2 bases and J by 8 bases, 8 bases remained unmatched. This chain's CDR3 is CAISETDRVYGYTF. The CDR3 DNA reads TGTGCCATCAGTGAGACCGACAGGGTCTACGGCTACACCTTC.

There are many counts of this clonotype. This rearrangement joins TRBV9 to TRBJ2-1; D is undetermined. The CDR3 totals 17 residues. V dropped 4 bases and J dropped 0 bases, with 17 bases sitting between them. Germline V gives CDR1 SGDLS, CDR2 YYNGEE. CDR3 DNA sequence: TGTGCCAGCAGCCCCCGGACGACACTCAGCTCCTACAATGAGCAGTTCTTC. This codes for CASSPRTTLSSYNEQFF.

This clonotype appeared a few times. The chain links TRBV30 to TRBJ1-2; no definite D call. The CDR3 is made up of 11 amino acids. The germline gives CDR1 GTSNPN, CDR2 SVGIG (reference sequence). The V and J ends lost 4 bases and 0 bases respectively, with 3 bases between them. The CDR3 DNA is TGTGCCTGGAATACTAACTATGGCTACACCTTC. Its translation is CAWNTNYGYTF.

This clonotype was picked up many times. The rearrangement uses TRBV11-2 and TRBJ2-4; 7 bases are shared with TRBD2. CDR3 length: 17 amino acids. The germline gives CDR1 SGHAT, CDR2 FQNNGV. V lost 2 bases, J lost 6 bases, and 13 bases stayed unmatched. The CDR3 coding sequence is TGTGCCAGCAGCTTAATTCGGGAAGCGGGAAGAGGAAACATTCAGTACTTC. Protein: CASSLIREAGRGNIQYF.

In its sample, this clonotype was seen once. The chain recombines TRBV6-7 with TRBJ1-6, with no clear D. TRBV6-7 is recorded as an ORF, its role being uncertain. V lost 9 bases and J 10 bases, leaving 4 bases between the germline ends. The CDR3 runs to 9 residues. This CDR3 is CASQSPLHF. DNA for the CDR3: TGTGCCAGTCAGTCACCCCTCCACTTT.

This clonotype has a single count. V is TRBV20-1 and J is TRBJ2-3; D call uncertain. In germline, CDR1 is DFQATT, CDR2 SNEGSKA (reference sequence). CDR3 length equals 11 residues. The V and J ends lost 6 bases and 4 bases respectively, with 8 bases between them. The CDR3 protein is CSAARADTQYF. CDR3 DNA: TGCAGTGCAGCACGGGCAGATACGCAGTATTTT.

The chain combines TRBV10-3 with TRBJ2-7; D ambiguous. CDR3 length: 11 amino acids. Germline V CDR1 and CDR2: ENHRY, SYGVKD. Deletions cut 10 bases from V and 7 bases from J, with 14 bases between. The chain's CDR3 is CATKIVPEQYF. CDR3 in DNA: TGTGCCACCAAGATAGTTCCGGAGCAGTACTTC.

This clonotype was counted ten times or more. V usage is TRBV20-1 and J usage is TRBJ2-1, with D possibly being TRBD2 (5 bases). The CDR3 covers 15 residues. Germline assignment: CDR1 DFQATT and CDR2 SNEGSKA (reference sequence). V dropped 0 bases and J dropped 0 bases, with 9 bases sitting between them. The CDR3 DNA is TGCAGTGCTAGAGATCGGAGGAGCTCCTACAATGAGCAGTTCTTC. Translating gives CSARDRRSSYNEQFF.

The chain has TRBV2 and TRBJ2-7; D gene ambiguous. V lost 2 bases and J 4 bases, leaving 9 bases between the germline ends. Germline V gene lookup returns CDR1 SNHLY and CDR2 FYNNEI. The CDR3 is made up of 13 amino acids. The CDR3 loop reads CASSETPLYEQYF. DNA for the CDR3: TGTGCCAGCAGTGAAACCCCGTTATACGAGCAGTACTTC.

Here the CDR3 DNA reads TGTGCCAGTAGTATGCTTCGCGGGAGATTAGACAATGAGCAGTTCTTC. It specifies CASSMLRGRLDNEQFF. The V and J genes are TRBV19 and TRBJ2-1; 7 bases match TRBD2. The germline CDR1 and CDR2 sequences are LNHDA and SQIVND (reference sequence). The CDR3 loop spans 16 amino acids. Trimming took 3 bases from V and 5 from J; bases not matched to a gene: 10.

The chain combines TRBV20-1 with TRBJ1-5, with 8 nucleotides matching TRBD1. CDR1 and CDR2 from the germline V gene are DFQATT and SNEGSKA (reference sequence). The CDR3 has 18 amino acids. The V segment lost 0 bases and the J segment 0 bases; nucleotides outside the gene matches: 10. As DNA, the CDR3 is TGCAGTGCTAGAGACCCGGGACAGGATTTATATAGCAATCAGCCCCAGCATTTT. Its translation is CSARDPGQDLYSNQPQHF.

The sample holds many counts of this clonotype. The V and J genes are TRBV20-1 and TRBJ2-1, with 7 bases identical to TRBD2. Unmatched junction bases numbered 3, after V lost 3 bases and J lost 7 bases. The CDR3 has 12 residues. The germline V gene encodes CDR1 DFQATT and CDR2 SNEGSKA (reference sequence). CDR3 nucleotides: TGCAGTGCTAGCATGGGGGGGAATGAGCAGTTCTTC. As protein: CSASMGGNEQFF.

Points on this clonotype: Given a much more abundant clone one base away, this may be a read error. The chain joins TRBV5-1 to TRBJ2-2, with 7 bases fitting TRBD1. Germline assignment: CDR1 SGHRS and CDR2 YFSETQ. The J segment lost 5 bases and the V segment lost 4 bases, leaving 8 bases of the junction unmatched. The CDR3 extends over 15 amino acids. CDR3 loop: CASSPRQGITGELFF. CDR3 in DNA: TGCGCCAGCAGCCCGAGACAGGGAATTACCGGGGAGCTGTTTTTT.

This clonotype was detected many times. This chain connects TRBV29-1 to TRBJ2-7; no clear D gene. Germline loops: CDR1 SQVTM, CDR2 ANQGSEA. This CDR3 region has 11 residues. V lost 5 bases and J lost 3, with 8 bases in between. The CDR3 sequence is CSVPGRYEQYF. CDR3 bases: TGCAGCGTTCCGGGCCGCTACGAGCAGTACTTC.

This clonotype has at least ten counts. The V gene is TRBV2, the J gene TRBJ2-3; 10 bases are a match to TRBD2. V lost 4 bases, J lost 3 bases, and 4 bases stayed unmatched. Germline loops: CDR1 SNHLY, CDR2 FYNNEI. This CDR3 spans 15 amino acids. In DNA, the CDR3 is TGTGCCAGCAGTGGGGCTAGCGGGAGAACAGATACGCAGTATTTT. It translates to CASSGASGRTDTQYF.

The rearrangement links TRBV25-1 to TRBJ2-7; tentatively, D is TRBD1 (5 bases). Trimming cost V 5 bases and J 0 bases, with 14 bases left between them. From germline, CDR1 is MGHDK and CDR2 SYGVNS. The CDR3 runs to 15 residues. The CDR3 region is CASSYLDSPSYEQYF. In DNA, the CDR3 is TGTGCCAGCAGTTACTTAGACAGTCCCTCCTACGAGCAGTACTTC.

CDR3 sequence reads: CASSISGGAYEQYF. The CDR3 DNA is TGTGCCAGTAGTATCAGCGGGGGGGCCTACGAGCAGTACTTC. This sequence joins TRBV19 and TRBJ2-7; 10 nucleotides line up with TRBD2. Per the germline V gene, CDR1 is LNHDA and CDR2 is SQIVND (reference sequence). Trimming at V came to 3 bases and at J to 2 bases, leaving 1 base not matched to a gene. This CDR3 is 14 amino acids long.

With regard to this clonotype: A read error may produce the germline difference seen at one junction end. The V call is TRBV19, the J call TRBJ1-1, with TRBD1 identical over 7 bases. CDR1 is LNHDA, CDR2 SQIVND, per germline (reference sequence). This CDR3 spans 14 amino acids. This CDR3 reads CASRSGQPIAEGFF. CDR3 in DNA: TGTGCCAGTAGATCGGGACAGCCGATCGCTGAAGGTTTCTTT.

With regard to this clonotype: One end of the junction does not line up with germline, which may come from a read error. The chain links TRBV10-3 to TRBJ1-4; no clear D gene. CDR3 length equals 13 residues. Germline V lookup: CDR1 ENHRY, CDR2 SYGVKD. CDR3 residues: CASSFSTNEKLFF. The CDR3 nucleotides are TGTGCCAGCAGTTTTTCAACTAATGAAAAACTGTTTTTT.

This clonotype was counted at least ten times. The chain has TRBV10-3 and TRBJ2-7; D is undetermined. This CDR3 is 12 amino acids long. Trimming left V 5 bases short and J 7 bases short, with 12 bases between. Germline V lookup: CDR1 ENHRY, CDR2 SYGVKD. The CDR3 bases are TGTGCCATCAGTTCAGGATTGGGGGAGCAGTACTTC. This codes for CAISSGLGEQYF.

This clonotype was seen a handful of times. V usage is TRBV5-1 and J usage is TRBJ1-1, with a weak D call TRBD1 (5 bases). Trimming removed 3 bases from V and 6 bases from J, with 12 bases in between. Germline-derived CDR1 and CDR2 are SGHRS and YFSETQ. The CDR3 extends over 13 amino acids. DNA for the CDR3: TGCGCCAGCAGCTATGACGGGGGGGCTGAAGCTTTCTTT. Translation gives CASSYDGGAEAFF.

The chain combines TRBV7-9 with TRBJ2-7; D is undetermined. CDR3 length: 13 residues. V gave up 5 bases and J gave up 6 bases, with 14 bases separating them. Germline assignment: CDR1 SEHNR and CDR2 FQNEAQ (reference sequence). The CDR3 loop is CASSIGWIGEQYF. The DNA for the CDR3 is TGTGCCAGCAGCATCGGGTGGATTGGCGAGCAGTACTTC.

This clonotype came up a few times. The CDR3 loop reads CASRPPSGGANEQYF. CDR3 nucleotide sequence: TGTGCCAGCCGACCTCCTAGCGGGGGGGCCAACGAGCAGTACTTC. The chain joins TRBV2 to TRBJ2-7; TRBD2 agrees at 12 bases. This CDR3 has 15 residues. With V trimmed by 8 bases and J by 5 bases, 10 bases remained unmatched. The germline gives CDR1 SNHLY, CDR2 FYNNEI.

V is TRBV24-1 and J is TRBJ2-3, with 12 positions matching TRBD2. The CDR3 has 17 residues. Germline CDR1 and CDR2: KGHDR and SFDVKD. V lost 3 bases, J lost 0 bases, and 3 bases stayed unmatched. The CDR3 here is CATSDRTSGDSTDTQYF. As DNA, the CDR3 is TGTGCCACCAGTGATCGGACTAGCGGGGATAGCACAGATACGCAGTATTTT.

With respect to this clonotype: A much larger clone differs by one base, so this may be a read error. This rearrangement joins TRBV11-1 to TRBJ1-2; D is uncertain. CDR1 and CDR2 (germline): SGHAT, FQDESV (reference sequence). Between the trimmed V and J ends, which lost 0 bases and 8 bases, there was a span of 13 bases. CDR3 length: 14 residues. Here the CDR3 reads CASSLAGRASGYTF. As DNA, the CDR3 is TGTGCCAGCAGCTTAGCAGGACGAGCGAGCGGCTACACCTTC. Drawing the rest from reference TRBV11-1 and TRBJ1-2, the complete variable domain is EAEVAQSPRYKITEKSQAVAFWCDPISGHATLYWYRQILGQGPELLVQFQDESVVDDSQLPKDRFSAERLKGVDSTLKIQPAELGDSAMYLCASSLAGRASGYTFGSGTRLTVV.

The rearrangement joins TRBV7-9 to TRBJ2-7; D not certain. CDR1 and CDR2 from the germline V gene are SEHNR and FQNEAQ (reference sequence). CDR3 length: 13 residues. Trimming shortened V by 1 base and J by 4 bases, and 8 bases separated the two germline ends. CDR3 sequence (DNA): TGTGCCAGCAGCTTAGGACACCTTTACGAGCAGTACTTC. This translates into CASSLGHLYEQYF.

This clonotype has at least ten counts. This sequence joins TRBV25-1 and TRBJ2-1; no firm D call. Trimming cost V 4 bases and J 1 base, with 11 bases left between them. This CDR3 is built from 15 residues. Germline loops: CDR1 MGHDK, CDR2 SYGVNS. CDR3: CASSGVAKSYNEQFF. The CDR3 DNA reads TGTGCCAGCAGTGGCGTGGCCAAATCCTACAATGAGCAGTTCTTC.

This clonotype came up many times. CDR3: CASSPLGEETQYF. CDR3 nucleotides: TGTGCCAGCTCACCACTAGGGGAGGAGACCCAGTACTTC. The rearrangement links TRBV18 to TRBJ2-5; D could derive from TRBD1 or TRBD2 (5 bases each). The germline gives CDR1 KGHSH, CDR2 LQKENI. CDR3 length: 13 residues. V gave up 1 base and J gave up 5 bases, with 8 bases separating them.